These 26 T cell receptor beta chains were sequenced from one sample in a study of T cell clonality in common variable immunodeficiency. Study results and caveats: Reportedly, TCR beta sequences from common variable immunodeficiency showed fewer deletions and N-nucleotide insertions.

Which antigens these TCRs recognize remains unknown. Sequencing used immunoSEQ multiplex PCR; TCRdb keeps in-frame clones, though not all of them. The data list several thousand clones, none observed once; 20% to 30% falls to the top ten. Sequenced input: peripheral blood mononuclear cells. The receptors here all came from a human donor with common variable immunodeficiency.

This clone has only a few counts. The DNA ends 3 residues before the CDR3 does, and the rest of the CDR3 is filled in from the germline J gene. The chain is built from TRBV2 and TRBJ2-3, with D tentatively TRBD2 (6 bases). The V end was cut by 7 bases, the J end by 2 bases, with 16 bases between. The CDR3 has 15 residues. The germline CDR1 and CDR2 sequences are SNHLY and FYNNEI. Partial CDR3 DNA: TGTGCCAGCATCCCGGGACTTCCTTTCACAGATACG. Translation: CASIPGLPFTDT. The whole CDR3 region reads CASIPGLPFTDTQYF.

This clone was observed at least ten times. The read ends 3 residues shy of where the CDR3 ends; the end is completed using the germline J gene. The chain carries TRBV7-6 and TRBJ2-5, with 7 bases that match TRBD1. The V gene end was trimmed by 3 bases and the J gene end by 0 bases; junction bases not matched to a gene: 1. CDR1 is SGHVS, CDR2 FNYEAQ, per germline. CDR3 length: 14 amino acids. CDR3 DNA, as far as it was read: TGTGCCAGCAGCTTGACAGGGTACCAAGAGACC. This encodes CASSLTGYQET. The full CDR3 protein is CASSLTGYQETQYF.

This clone was found many times. The CDR3 end is not reached by the read, which stops 3 residues before it; the germline J gene fills it in. The rearrangement uses TRBV19 and TRBJ2-4; D is undetermined. Germline V gene lookup returns CDR1 LNHDA and CDR2 SQIVND (reference sequence). Trimming took off 6 bases at V and 1 base at J, with 10 bases between the two ends. The CDR3 is 14 amino acids. The CDR3 loop reads CASSLVSAKNIQYF. The sequenced part of the CDR3 DNA is TGTGCCAGTAGCCTCGTTTCGGCCAAAAACATT.

Details on this clone: The read terminates 3 residues before the CDR3 end, so the remaining end is supplied by the germline J gene. V gene TRBV7-9 combines with J gene TRBJ1-5; D is perhaps TRBD1 (6 bases). From germline, CDR1 is SEHNR and CDR2 FQNEAQ (reference sequence). The CDR3 contains 15 residues. V was shortened by 3 bases and J by 4 bases, with 13 bases between the two germline ends. CDR3 DNA (partial): TGTGCCAGCAGCTTGTCAGGGGACCTTAATCAGCCC. The encoded protein is CASSLSGDLNQP. The whole CDR3 protein is CASSLSGDLNQPQHF.

CDR3 protein: CASSPRTSEYNEQFF. Incomplete CDR3 DNA: TGTGCCAGCAGCCCCCGGACTAGCGAATACAATGAG. The chain has TRBV7-6 and TRBJ2-1, with TRBD2 matching 9 bases. The read ends 3 residues shy of where the CDR3 ends; the end is completed using the germline J gene. Trimming took 5 bases from V and 4 from J; bases not matched to a gene: 6. This CDR3 has 15 amino acids. Germline-derived CDR1 and CDR2 are SGHVS and FNYEAQ. Full variable domain (rest looked up from reference TRBV7-6 and TRBJ2-1): GAGVSQSPRYKVTKRGQDVALRCDPISGHVSLYWYRQALGQGPEFLTYFNYEAQQDKSGLPNDRFSAERPEGSISTLTIQRTEQRDSAMYRCASSPRTSEYNEQFFGPGTRLTVL.

At least ten counts were recorded for this clone. The read comes to an end 3 residues before the CDR3 does, leaving the germline J gene to fill in the end. The chain combines TRBV29-1 with TRBJ2-1, with D possibly called TRBD1 or TRBD2 (5 bases each). Germline assignment: CDR1 SQVTM and CDR2 ANQGSEA. The CDR3 extends over 14 amino acids. V lost 4 bases, J lost 0 bases, and 10 bases lay in between. The CDR3 DNA, read in part, is TGCAGCGTTGGAGGGGTCAGCTCCTACAATGAG. As protein: CSVGGVSSYNE. The entire CDR3 protein reads CSVGGVSSYNEQFF.

On this clone itself: Read sequence stops 3 residues before the CDR3 end, and the germline J gene provides the missing end. The chain combines TRBV19 with TRBJ1-2; 11 bases are shared with TRBD1. CDR1 is LNHDA, CDR2 SQIVND, per germline (reference sequence). The CDR3 covers 16 residues. The J segment lost 4 bases and the V segment lost 8 bases, leaving 12 bases of the junction unmatched. The chain's CDR3 is CASQGQGASYGYGYTF. The sequenced CDR3 bases are TGTGCCAGTCAAGGACAGGGGGCAAGCTATGGCTATGGC.

As regards this clone: Read data end 3 residues before the CDR3 end; the end is taken from the germline J gene. V and J are TRBV20-1 and TRBJ1-5; D remains ambiguous. CDR3 length: 15 amino acids. Trimming left V 5 bases short and J 2 bases short, with 16 bases between. Germline values: CDR1 DFQATT, CDR2 SNEGSKA (reference sequence). CDR3 DNA (partial): TGCAGTGCTCACCCAGCGGGTAGGGGCAATCAGCCC. Amino acid sequence: CSAHPAGRGNQP. The CDR3 in its entirety is CSAHPAGRGNQPQHF.

This clone has a count of ten or more. Coverage ceases 3 residues before the CDR3 finishes, and the germline J gene fills in the end. This sequence joins TRBV9 and TRBJ1-5; D unclear. V dropped 0 bases and J dropped 7 bases, with 8 bases sitting between them. The CDR3 consists of 13 residues. Germline V CDR1 and CDR2: SGDLS, YYNGEE. The CDR3 reads CASSVVPGQPQHF. The sequenced part of the CDR3 DNA is TGTGCCAGCAGCGTAGTGCCGGGGCAGCCC.

This clone was detected only a few times. The CDR3 extends 3 residues past the end of the read, so its final part is completed from the germline J gene. The chain combines TRBV30 with TRBJ2-1, with 7 nucleotides matching TRBD1. There are 15 residues in the CDR3. The germline CDR1 and CDR2 sequences are GTSNPN and SVGIG (reference sequence). The V segment lost 1 base and the J segment 3 bases; nucleotides outside the gene matches: 6. The sequenced part of the CDR3 DNA is TGTGCCTGGAGTGGGGTAGGGGGCGGCTACAATGAG. This translates into CAWSGVGGGYNE. The whole CDR3 protein reads CAWSGVGGGYNEQFF.

This clone was picked up a small number of times. The sequence runs out 3 residues before the end of the CDR3; the remainder is reconstructed from the germline J gene. This chain joins TRBV18 and TRBJ1-2; D is perhaps TRBD1 (6 bases). The CDR3 consists of 16 residues. CDR1 and CDR2 (germline): KGHSH, LQKENI. The V end was cut by 2 bases, the J end by 2 bases, with 15 bases between. The CDR3 sequence is CASSPNLRTANYGYTF. The covered CDR3 bases are TGTGCCAGCTCACCAAATCTAAGGACAGCCAACTATGGC. Full variable domain (outside the CDR3, taken from reference TRBV18 and TRBJ1-2): NAGVMQNPRHLVRRRGQEARLRCSPMKGHSHVYWYRQLPEEGLKFMVYLQKENIIDESGMPKERFSAEFPKEGPSILRIQQVVRGDSAAYFCASSPNLRTANYGYTFGSGTRLTVV.

CDR3 bases read: TGTGCCAGCAGCTCGACAGGTAGTAATTCACCC. Translating it yields CASSSTGSNSP. The entire CDR3 protein reads CASSSTGSNSPLHF. V is TRBV7-9 and J is TRBJ1-6; TRBD1 might be the D (6 bases). The read stops 3 residues short of the end of the CDR3; the missing end is completed from the germline J gene. This CDR3 has 14 amino acids. CDR1 is SEHNR, CDR2 FQNEAQ, per germline (reference sequence). V was shortened by 4 bases and J by 6 bases, with 10 bases between the two germline ends.

With regard to this clone: The CDR3 extends 3 residues past the end of the read, so its final part is completed from the germline J gene. The chain links TRBV19 to TRBJ2-7; possible D gene TRBD1, 6 bases. The CDR3 totals 14 residues. The germline CDR1 and CDR2 sequences are LNHDA and SQIVND (reference sequence). V was cut by 4 bases and J by 3 bases, with 13 bases left in between. CDR3 DNA (partial): TGTGCCAGTAGTACCCCGACAGGAAACTACGAG. It encodes CASSTPTGNYE. The CDR3 reads in full as CASSTPTGNYEQYF.

Turning to this clone: The read ends 3 residues shy of where the CDR3 ends; the end is completed using the germline J gene. The gene calls are TRBV30 and TRBJ1-1, with D tentatively TRBD1 (5 bases). The CDR3 contains 13 residues. Germline values: CDR1 GTSNPN, CDR2 SVGIG (reference sequence). V gave up 1 base and J gave up 3 bases, with 9 bases separating them. CDR3 DNA, as far as it was read: TGTGCCTGGAGTGAGGGGTCACACACTGAA. This codes for CAWSEGSHTE. The entire CDR3 protein is CAWSEGSHTEAFF. The whole variable domain, remainder taken from reference TRBV30 and TRBJ1-1, is SQTIHQWPATLVQPVGSPLSLECTVEGTSNPNLYWYRQAAGRGLQLLFYSVGIGQISSEVPQNLSASRPQDRQFILSSKKLLLSDSGFYLCAWSEGSHTEAFFGQGTRLTVV.

Note on this clone: Sequencing ends 3 residues short of the CDR3 end; the germline J gene provides the rest. The chain employs TRBV19 and TRBJ1-3; D is unclear. The CDR3 sequence is 14 residues long. CDR1 is LNHDA and CDR2 is SQIVND in the germline V gene (reference sequence). Deletions cut 11 bases from V and 2 bases from J, with 16 bases between. The covered CDR3 bases are TGTGCCGGCAGCCGGGGAGGGACTGGAAACACC. It encodes CAGSRGGTGNT. The whole CDR3 protein reads CAGSRGGTGNTIYF.

This clone was seen many times. The read stops 3 residues short of the end of the CDR3; the missing end is completed from the germline J gene. The rearrangement joins TRBV29-1 to TRBJ2-1; D might be TRBD2 (7 bases). The V and J ends lost 4 bases and 6 bases respectively, with 13 bases between them. Germline CDR1 and CDR2: SQVTM and ANQGSEA. This CDR3 is built from 13 residues. CDR3 DNA (partial): TGCAGCGTTGTCCGGGGGGCCCTCAATGAG. Its translation is CSVVRGALNE. The entire CDR3 sequence reads CSVVRGALNEQFF.

About this clone: The read ends 3 residues before the CDR3 terminus; that terminus is restored from the germline J gene. This chain uses TRBV19 with TRBJ1-2, with TRBD1 matching over 9 bases. V trimming: 10 bases; J trimming: 7 bases; junction bases outside the gene matches: 10. The CDR3 extends over 13 amino acids. In germline, CDR1 is LNHDA, CDR2 SQIVND (reference sequence). The CDR3: CATSRTGDIGYTF. The part of the CDR3 DNA that was read is TGTGCCACCTCAAGGACAGGGGACATTGGC.

This clone was counted between two and nine times. The observed sequence ends 3 residues before the CDR3 terminus, with the missing tail filled in from the germline J gene. This sequence joins TRBV7-8 and TRBJ2-7, with D tentatively TRBD1 (5 bases). CDR1 and CDR2 from the germline V gene are SGHVS and FQNEAQ. The CDR3 is 16 amino acids. V was cut by 2 bases and J by 6 bases, with 20 bases left in between. The CDR3: CASSLFRDTLQGEQYF. CDR3 DNA, as far as it was read: TGTGCCAGCAGCTTATTTAGGGATACCCTCCAGGGCGAG.

This clone came up a few times. The read falls 3 residues short of the CDR3 end, and the missing part is taken from the germline J gene. The rearrangement uses TRBV7-2 and TRBJ1-2; possibly TRBD1 for D (6 bases). Looked up from germline, CDR1 is SGHTA and CDR2 is FQGNSA. The CDR3 consists of 15 residues. The V gene lost 2 bases and the J gene lost 6 bases, with 16 bases spanning the gap. Partial CDR3 DNA: TGTGCCAGCAGCTTATCAGGGGTTGCCGGGGATGGC. Translation: CASSLSGVAGDG. The whole CDR3 sequence is CASSLSGVAGDGYTF.

Worth noting for this clone: The sequenced fragment ends 3 residues before the CDR3 boundary, so the rest is inferred from the germline J gene. This sequence joins TRBV7-2 and TRBJ2-5; D gene uncertain. In germline, CDR1 is SGHTA, CDR2 FQGNSA. The length of the CDR3 is 14 residues. The V gene lost 0 bases and the J gene lost 5 bases, with 10 bases spanning the gap. CDR3 protein: CASSLARVDETQYF. Incomplete CDR3 DNA: TGTGCCAGCAGCTTAGCCCGGGTAGATGAGACC.

Turning to this clone: The read stops 3 residues short of the end of the CDR3; the missing end is completed from the germline J gene. The rearrangement links TRBV7-8 to TRBJ2-2; TRBD2 agrees at 11 bases. V shed 8 bases and J 4 bases; nucleotides not matched to a gene: 6. The CDR3 extends over 15 amino acids. Germline CDR1 is SGHVS and CDR2 is FQNEAQ. The CDR3 bases that were read are TGTGCCAGCCAACTAGCGGGGGTCGTCACCGGGGAG. Protein: CASQLAGVVTGE. The entire CDR3 is CASQLAGVVTGELFF.

Only a few counts were recorded for this clone. The read gets to within 3 residues of the CDR3 end, and the germline J gene fills in the rest. This chain joins TRBV2 and TRBJ2-1, with D possibly matching TRBD1 (6 bases). Germline CDR1 reads SNHLY; CDR2 reads FYNNEI. This CDR3 has 11 amino acids. Trimming stripped 11 bases from V and 7 bases from J, with 12 bases between. The covered CDR3 bases are TGTGCCGGGGGCCAGGTGAATGAG. Protein sequence: CAGGQVNE. The CDR3 reads in full as CAGGQVNEQFF.

This clone was counted a few times. With the read ending 3 residues before the CDR3 end, the germline J gene is used to fill in that end. The chain joins TRBV19 to TRBJ1-5, with D perhaps matching TRBD1 (5 bases). CDR1 LNHDA and CDR2 SQIVND come from the germline V gene (reference sequence). The CDR3 has 16 residues. V was clipped by 4 bases and J by 4 bases, with 17 bases between them. The sequenced part of the CDR3 DNA is TGTGCCAGTAGTAGGGGCTGGGCAGGCTCTAATCAGCCC. Translated, it gives CASSRGWAGSNQP. In full, the CDR3 reads CASSRGWAGSNQPQHF.

This clone was counted ten times or more. The read stops 3 residues short of the end of the CDR3; the missing end is completed from the germline J gene. The chain employs TRBV5-5 and TRBJ2-1; 10 bases align to TRBD2. CDR3 length: 15 residues. V was clipped by 6 bases and J by 3 bases; unmatched bases: 6. In germline, CDR1 is SGHKS, CDR2 YYEKEE (reference sequence). CDR3 bases read: TGTGCCAGCAACCCGGGACTAGCGCACTACAATGAG. This codes for CASNPGLAHYNE. The CDR3, in full, reads CASNPGLAHYNEQFF.

As regards this clone: The CDR3 extends 3 residues past the end of the read, so its final part is completed from the germline J gene. V and J are TRBV20-1 and TRBJ2-5; 10 nucleotides line up with TRBD2. The CDR3 runs 17 residues. With V trimmed by 8 bases and J by 5 bases, 20 bases remained unmatched. CDR1 DFQATT and CDR2 SNEGSKA come from the germline V gene (reference sequence). Incomplete CDR3 DNA: TGCAGTACAAGACCCGGGACTAGCGATTCGATGGGGGAGACC. It translates to CSTRPGTSDSMGET. The entire CDR3 sequence reads CSTRPGTSDSMGETQYF.

This clone has a count of ten or more. The sequenced fragment ends 3 residues before the CDR3 boundary, so the rest is inferred from the germline J gene. The gene calls are TRBV5-4 and TRBJ2-5; TRBD1 might be the D (6 bases). The CDR3 loop spans 15 amino acids. The germline V gene has CDR1 SGHNT and CDR2 YYREEE (reference sequence). V gave up 0 bases and J gave up 2 bases, with 11 bases separating them. The CDR3: CASSLGPGEQETQYF. CDR3 DNA, as far as it was read: TGTGCCAGCAGCTTGGGACCAGGGGAGCAAGAGACC.